Described below is a single T cell receptor (beta chain) sequence and its context. These data are taken from a study of T cells in Graves' hyperthyroidism and ophthalmopathy. About the study: At initial diagnosis, before any treatment had begun, peripheral blood was obtained.

Graves' hyperthyroidism is called stable when ophthalmopathy does not progress within 18 months. Those with hyperthyroidism were 18 to 65 years old, newly diagnosed, and ill for under 2 months. This CDR3 is 12 amino acids long. V was cut by 5 bases and J by 8 bases, with 10 bases left in between. The source material, RNA transcripts, was used to amplify TCR beta CDR3 regions. Primed by the HTBI set, a first-round RT-PCR was run on the TCR CDR3. TCRdb fed the multiplex PCR reads into MiXCR, producing one record per CDR3 protein. The repertoire has 400,000 to 600,000 distinct CDR3 sequences, 20% to 25% of them found once; the top ten carry about a quarter.

The material sequenced was blood. The rearrangement joins TRBV12-3 or TRBV12-4 to TRBJ2-1; D uncertain. The source is a man aged 18 to 29 with Graves' hyperthyroidism. CDR3 sequence: CASSGRRHEQFF. The CDR3 DNA follows: TGTGCCAGCAGTGGTAGAAGGCATGAGCAGTTCTTC.